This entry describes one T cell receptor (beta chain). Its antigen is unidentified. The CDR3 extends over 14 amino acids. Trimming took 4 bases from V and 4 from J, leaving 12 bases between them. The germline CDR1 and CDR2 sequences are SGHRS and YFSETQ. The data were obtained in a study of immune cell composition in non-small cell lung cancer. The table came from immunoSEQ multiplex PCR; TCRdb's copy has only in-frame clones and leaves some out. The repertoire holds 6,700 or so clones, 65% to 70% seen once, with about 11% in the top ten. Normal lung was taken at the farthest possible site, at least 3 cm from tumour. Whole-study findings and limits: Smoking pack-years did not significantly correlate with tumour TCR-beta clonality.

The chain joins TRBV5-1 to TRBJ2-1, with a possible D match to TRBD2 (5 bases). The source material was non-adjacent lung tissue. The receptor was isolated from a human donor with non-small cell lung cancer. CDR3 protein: CASSLREVYNEQFF. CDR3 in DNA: TGCGCCAGCAGCCTTCGGGAAGTTTACAATGAGCAGTTCTTC.